This T cell receptor beta chain was found in a study of tumor and adjacent non-tumor tissue in lung cancer. Across the study: There were about 12 adenocarcinoma, a couple of squamous cell carcinoma and 1 small cell lung cancer cases.

A modified ARM-PCR protocol with three rounds of nested PCR amplified TCRbeta. MiXCR, applied by TCRdb to the multiplex PCR reads, yields one record per CDR3 protein. This table holds 100,000 to 150,000 distinct CDR3 sequences, over 65% found once. CDR3 length: 14 amino acids. Germline trimming cut 2 bases from V and 16 bases from J; bases unmatched to any gene: 12. In germline, CDR1 is MNHEY, CDR2 SVGAGI. The template was RNA from unsorted bulk tissue. Chemotherapy-naive patients with new lung cancer underwent thoracic surgery in China, August–November 2014. General study results and limits: Tumor repertoires had a smaller top 100 clone share than normal lung.

Notes on this clonotype: What it recognizes is unknown. This may arise from a read error, as a much more abundant clone is one base away.

The chain joins TRBV6-5 to TRBJ1-4; 8 nucleotides agree with TRBD1. The sample was lung tumor tissue. The TCR comes from a man aged 25 to 40 with non-small cell lung cancer. CDR3 amino acids: CASSYEGQADQQFF. CDR3 DNA sequence: TGTGCCAGCAGTTACGAGGGACAGGCAGATCAACAGTTTTTT.